These 21 T cell receptor beta chains originate from one sample sequenced in a study of control samples from healthy donors and cancer patients. Sequenced by immunoSEQ multiplex PCR; TCRdb stores in-frame clones only, minus some. The profile covers approximately 19,000 clones, with 80% to 85% appearing a single time and approximately 30% taken by the ten largest. The sequenced sample consisted of PBMCs. Receptors originate from a woman in her seventies with lung cancer.

This sequence joins TRBV2 and TRBJ2-3; TRBD2 aligns across 11 bases. The trim removed 6 bases at V and 3 bases at J, leaving 5 bases unmatched. Germline V gives CDR1 SNHLY, CDR2 FYNNEI. This CDR3 spans 15 amino acids. In nucleotides, the CDR3 is TGTGCCAGCAGGGCTGGGACTAGCGGAACAGATACGCAGTATTTT. Translation: CASRAGTSGTDTQYF.

The CDR3 sequence: CATSGRGDYGYTF. CDR3 DNA: TGTGCCACCAGTGGCAGGGGAGACTATGGCTACACCTTC. The genes are TRBV24-1 and TRBJ1-2; maybe TRBD1 (6 bases). CDR1 is KGHDR, CDR2 SFDVKD, per germline. This CDR3 comprises 13 residues. V was pared by 5 bases and J by 3 bases, with 9 bases between.

This rearrangement joins TRBV7-2 to TRBJ1-2; D gene unclear. CDR1 is SGHTA and CDR2 is FQGNSA in the germline V gene. V lost 5 bases and J 4 bases, leaving 11 bases between the germline ends. The CDR3 spans 13 residues. The CDR3: CASSPGGSYGYTF. The DNA of the CDR3 is TGTGCCAGCAGCCCCGGTGGGTCCTATGGCTACACCTTC.

V usage is TRBV10-3 and J usage is TRBJ1-1, with D perhaps TRBD1 (6 bases). Germline CDR1 reads ENHRY; CDR2 reads SYGVKD. CDR3 length: 15 amino acids. V was shortened by 5 bases and J by 0 bases, with 13 bases between the two germline ends. The chain's CDR3 is CAISFTGNLNTEAFF. The CDR3 bases are TGTGCCATCAGTTTCACAGGGAATCTGAACACTGAAGCTTTCTTT.

The chain couples TRBV6-6 to TRBJ1-6; 7 bases align to TRBD1. Trimming took 5 bases from V and 8 from J; bases not matched to a gene: 12. The CDR3 is 16 amino acids. The germline gives CDR1 MNHNY, CDR2 SVGAGI (reference sequence). CDR3 sequence: CASSRQGVGGDSPLHF. The CDR3 DNA follows: TGTGCCAGCAGTCGACAGGGTGTGGGAGGAGATTCACCCCTCCACTTT.

The chain uses TRBV11-3 and TRBJ2-5, with 10 bases that match TRBD1. Germline-derived CDR1 and CDR2 are SGHNT and YENEEA. V lost 6 bases, J lost 5 bases, and 12 bases stayed unmatched. This CDR3 contains 16 residues. CDR3 region: CASSSSLTGGWETQYF. The CDR3 nucleotides are TGTGCCAGCAGTTCATCCTTGACAGGGGGCTGGGAGACCCAGTACTTC.

The rearrangement links TRBV29-1 to TRBJ2-7; perhaps TRBD1 as D (6 bases). V was trimmed by 6 bases and J by 5 bases, leaving 11 bases between them. Germline CDR1 reads SQVTM; CDR2 reads ANQGSEA. The CDR3 covers 11 residues. The chain's CDR3 is CSVVTGNEQYF. CDR3 in DNA: TGCAGCGTGGTTACAGGGAACGAGCAGTACTTC.

The V call is TRBV28, the J call TRBJ1-2; D perhaps matches TRBD1 (5 bases). Deletions cut 6 bases from V and 0 bases from J, with 8 bases between. The germline CDR1 and CDR2 sequences are MDHEN and SYDVKM. The length of the CDR3 is 13 residues. CDR3 bases: TGTGCCAGCAGGGGACTCGCTAACTATGGCTACACCTTC. This gives the protein CASRGLANYGYTF.

The gene calls are TRBV7-9 and TRBJ1-2, with D uncertain. The ends were cut back, 5 bases at V and 3 bases at J, with 16 bases in the middle. Germline V gene sequence: CDR1 SEHNR, CDR2 FQNEAQ (reference sequence). CDR3 length equals 15 residues. The CDR3 loop is CASSLYAGTDYGYTF. The DNA of the CDR3 is TGTGCCAGCAGCCTGTACGCGGGCACAGACTATGGCTACACCTTC.

This clone was picked up one time. This rearrangement joins TRBV7-2 to TRBJ1-3; no clear D gene. The CDR3 runs to 15 residues. Germline assignment: CDR1 SGHTA and CDR2 FQGNSA. V was cut by 0 bases and J by 3 bases, with 9 bases left in between. The CDR3 DNA reads as TGTGCCAGCAGCTTAGCGGTAACGGATGGAAACACCATATATTTT. Translating it yields CASSLAVTDGNTIYF.

The CDR3 reads CASSPPTGINQPQHF. CDR3 DNA sequence: TGTGCCAGCAGTCCCCCGACAGGGATCAATCAGCCCCAGCATTTT. The chain uses TRBV28 and TRBJ1-5; 7 nucleotides agree with TRBD1. This CDR3 contains 15 residues. Trimming at V came to 5 bases and at J to 3 bases, leaving 7 bases not matched to a gene. The V gene's germline CDR1 is MDHEN and CDR2 SYDVKM.

A few counts support this clone. V gene TRBV11-2 combines with J gene TRBJ2-7; 12 bases agree with TRBD2. V shed 7 bases, J shed 8 bases, and the junction held 15 bases outside the gene matches. The germline V gene has CDR1 SGHAT and CDR2 FQNNGV. The CDR3 consists of 16 residues. In DNA, the CDR3 is TGTGCCAGCACTCTTTTTCCGGGACTAGCGGGTGGAAAGCAGTACTTC. This translates into CASTLFPGLAGGKQYF.

The V gene is TRBV29-1, the J gene TRBJ2-1; possibly TRBD1 for D (5 bases). CDR3 size: 14 residues. Trimming shortened V by 4 bases and J by 5 bases, and 15 bases separated the two germline ends. Per germline, CDR1 SQVTM and CDR2 ANQGSEA. CDR3 nucleotides: TGCAGCGTTGTTTTGGCAGGGCTGGACAATGAGCAGTTCTTC. It is translated as CSVVLAGLDNEQFF.

The CDR3 region is CASSFDSLNTEAFF. CDR3 nucleotide sequence: TGTGCCAGCAGTTTTGACAGTTTGAACACTGAAGCTTTCTTT. The chain links TRBV27 to TRBJ1-1; D might be TRBD1 (5 bases). The CDR3 totals 14 residues. Germline V gives CDR1 MNHEY, CDR2 SMNVEV (reference sequence). With 3 bases removed from V and 0 bases from J, the gap between germline ends came to 8 bases.

V gene TRBV10-3 combines with J gene TRBJ1-2; D remains unclear. The V and J ends lost 2 bases and 0 bases respectively, with 4 bases between them. This CDR3 contains 13 residues. Germline-derived CDR1 and CDR2 are ENHRY and SYGVKD. In DNA, the CDR3 is TGTGCCATCAGTGAGGGTGCTAACTATGGCTACACCTTC. Protein: CAISEGANYGYTF.

The rearrangement uses TRBV7-2 and TRBJ1-1, with unresolved D. This CDR3 has 11 residues. Germline-derived CDR1 and CDR2 are SGHTA and FQGNSA. The V end was cut by 7 bases, the J end by 7 bases, with 10 bases between. Here the CDR3 reads CASTQEFEAFF. The CDR3, as DNA: TGTGCCAGCACCCAGGAGTTTGAAGCTTTCTTT.

This chain links TRBV7-9 with TRBJ1-2; 9 bases align to TRBD1. The V segment lost 5 bases and the J segment 2 bases; nucleotides outside the gene matches: 6. The CDR3 consists of 15 residues. Germline V gene sequence: CDR1 SEHNR, CDR2 FQNEAQ (reference sequence). CDR3 sequence (DNA): TGTGCCAGCAGCCCGGGACAGGGCCGAAACTATGGCTACACCTTC. Translating it yields CASSPGQGRNYGYTF.

Only a few counts were recorded for this clone. V usage is TRBV5-1 and J usage is TRBJ2-4, with 14 bases aligning to TRBD2. Looked up from germline, CDR1 is SGHRS and CDR2 is YFSETQ. The CDR3 is 16 amino acids. J gave up 9 bases and V 4 bases, and 9 bases lay outside the gene matches. The CDR3 protein is CASSIRGTSGSGIQYF. In DNA form, the CDR3 reads TGCGCCAGCAGCATTCGTGGGACTAGCGGGAGTGGCATTCAGTACTTC.

This chain connects TRBV11-2 to TRBJ2-5; no clear D. The V end was cut by 5 bases, the J end by 5 bases, with 15 bases between. The germline V gene encodes CDR1 SGHAT and CDR2 FQNNGV. This CDR3 contains 14 residues. The CDR3 DNA is TGTGCCAGCAGCGGGTCCGAGTTCCGGGAGACCCAGTACTTC. It is translated as CASSGSEFRETQYF.

The CDR3, as DNA: TGTGCCAGCAGCTTAGGAATCACCCCAGATACGCAGTATTTT. Protein: CASSLGITPDTQYF. The rearrangement joins TRBV7-9 to TRBJ2-3; D not resolved. The CDR3 consists of 14 residues. V gave up 1 base and J gave up 4 bases, with 9 bases separating them. Germline V gives CDR1 SEHNR, CDR2 FQNEAQ (reference sequence).

The chain carries TRBV24-1 and TRBJ2-1; possibly TRBD1 or TRBD2 for D (5 bases each). The V gene lost 3 bases and the J gene lost 4 bases, with 9 bases spanning the gap. The germline V gene encodes CDR1 KGHDR and CDR2 SFDVKD. The CDR3 is 14 residues long. CDR3 region: CATSDRDGYNEQFF. The CDR3 DNA sequence: TGTGCCACCAGTGATCGGGACGGATACAATGAGCAGTTCTTC.